This T cell receptor beta chain was obtained from a study of beta chain features in type 1 diabetes. Sequenced material consisted of expressed TCRB transcripts (all of the isolated RNA was reverse transcribed). Clones were read by immunoSEQ multiplex PCR, and TCRdb kept only the in-frame ones, dropping some. This table holds 900,000 or so clones, 17% found once. J gave up 6 bases and V 8 bases, and 9 bases lay outside the gene matches. Per germline, CDR1 SEHNR and CDR2 FQNEAQ (reference sequence). The CDR3 is made up of 15 amino acids. The clonotype comes from a woman aged 18-30 years in good health. J is TRBJ2-1 and V is TRBV7-9; 11 bases are shared with TRBD2. The sample consisted of naive CD4+ T cells from blood. The CDR3 sequence is CASGLLLAGVNEQFF. The CDR3 bases are TGTGCCAGCGGTCTCTTACTAGCGGGAGTCAATGAGCAGTTCTTC. Combining the CDR3 with reference TRBV7-9 and TRBJ2-1 gives the whole variable domain DTGVSQNPRHKITKRGQNVTFRCDPISEHNRLYWYRQTLGQGPEFLTYFQNEAQLEKSRLLSDRFSAERPKGSFSTLEIQRTEQGDSAMYLCASGLLLAGVNEQFFGPGTRLTVL.